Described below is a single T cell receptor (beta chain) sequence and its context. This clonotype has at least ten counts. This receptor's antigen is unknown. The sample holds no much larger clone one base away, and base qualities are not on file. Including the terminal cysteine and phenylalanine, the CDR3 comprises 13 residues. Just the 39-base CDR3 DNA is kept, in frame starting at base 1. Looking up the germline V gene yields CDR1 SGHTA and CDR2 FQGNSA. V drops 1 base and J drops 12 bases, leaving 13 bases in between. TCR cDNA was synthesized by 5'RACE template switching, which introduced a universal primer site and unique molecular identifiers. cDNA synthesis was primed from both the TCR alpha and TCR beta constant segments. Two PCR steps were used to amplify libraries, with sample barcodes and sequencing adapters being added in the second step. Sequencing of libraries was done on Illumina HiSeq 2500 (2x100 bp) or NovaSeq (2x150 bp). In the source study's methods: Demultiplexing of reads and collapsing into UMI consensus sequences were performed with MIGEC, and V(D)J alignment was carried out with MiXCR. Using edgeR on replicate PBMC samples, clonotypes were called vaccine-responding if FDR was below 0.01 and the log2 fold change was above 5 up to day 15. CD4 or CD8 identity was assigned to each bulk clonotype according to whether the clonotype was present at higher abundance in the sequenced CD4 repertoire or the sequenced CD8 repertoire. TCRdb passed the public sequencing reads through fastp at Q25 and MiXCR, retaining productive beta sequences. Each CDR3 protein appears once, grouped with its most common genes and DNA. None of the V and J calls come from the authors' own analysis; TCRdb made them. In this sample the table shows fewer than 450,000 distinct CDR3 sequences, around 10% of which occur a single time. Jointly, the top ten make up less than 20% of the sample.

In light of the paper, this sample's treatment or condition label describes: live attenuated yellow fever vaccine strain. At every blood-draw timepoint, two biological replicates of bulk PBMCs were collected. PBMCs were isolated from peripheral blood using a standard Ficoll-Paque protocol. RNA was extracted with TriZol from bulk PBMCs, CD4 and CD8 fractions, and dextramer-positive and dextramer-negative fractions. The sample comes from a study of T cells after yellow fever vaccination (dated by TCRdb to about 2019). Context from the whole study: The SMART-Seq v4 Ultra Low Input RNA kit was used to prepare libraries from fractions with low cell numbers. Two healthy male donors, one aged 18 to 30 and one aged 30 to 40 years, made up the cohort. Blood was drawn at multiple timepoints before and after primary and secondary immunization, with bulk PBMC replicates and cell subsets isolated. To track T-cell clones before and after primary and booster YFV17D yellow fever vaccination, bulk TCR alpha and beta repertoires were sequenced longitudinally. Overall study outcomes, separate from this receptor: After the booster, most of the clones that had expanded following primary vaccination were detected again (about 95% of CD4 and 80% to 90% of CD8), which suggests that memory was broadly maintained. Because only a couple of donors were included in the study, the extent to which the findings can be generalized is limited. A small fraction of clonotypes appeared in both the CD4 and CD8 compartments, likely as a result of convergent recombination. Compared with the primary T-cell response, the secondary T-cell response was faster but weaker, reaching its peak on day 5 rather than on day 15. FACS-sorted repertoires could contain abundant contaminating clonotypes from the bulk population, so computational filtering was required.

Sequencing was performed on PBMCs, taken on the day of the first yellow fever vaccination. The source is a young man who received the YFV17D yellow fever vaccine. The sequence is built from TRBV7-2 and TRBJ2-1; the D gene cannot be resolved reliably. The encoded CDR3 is CASSLGAGGRQFF. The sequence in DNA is TGTGCCAGCAGCTTAGGAGCCGGCGGACGGCAGTTCTTC.